These 21 T cell receptor beta chains were all obtained from the same sample, sequenced in a study of CD8 T cells in ankylosing spondylitis. A single record per CDR3 protein comes from TCRdb applying MiXCR to the 5' RACE reads. In the table there are about 240,000 distinct CDR3 sequences, 8.2% of which are singletons. The sequenced sample was blood, either unsorted or a sorted T cell fraction (not recorded which). All receptors come from a female donor with ankylosing spondylitis or in good health (not recorded which).

This clonotype showed up many times. This rearrangement joins TRBV30 to TRBJ1-1; 10 bases are a match to TRBD1. Germline V CDR1 and CDR2: GTSNPN, SVGIG (reference sequence). The CDR3 length is 13 residues. V shed 6 bases and J 4 bases; nucleotides not matched to a gene: 5. DNA of the CDR3: TGTGCCTGCACTAGGACAGGGGGCACTGAAGCTTTCTTT. Amino acid sequence: CACTRTGGTEAFF.

The genes are TRBV11-2 and TRBJ2-7; D is unclear. The CDR3 totals 14 residues. CDR1 and CDR2 (germline): SGHAT, FQNNGV. The V end lost 1 base, the J end lost 1 base, and 8 bases lay between the germline ends. CDR3 region: CASSLGTSSYEQYF. CDR3 coding DNA: TGTGCCAGCAGCTTAGGGACGTCGTCCTACGAGCAGTACTTC.

This clonotype was seen at least ten times. The J gene is TRBJ2-5, the V gene TRBV12-3 or TRBV12-4; 11 nucleotides match TRBD2. The CDR3 consists of 16 residues. V was clipped by 0 bases and J by 5 bases; unmatched bases: 5. CDR3 in amino acids: CASSLAIAGGRETQYF. Written as DNA, the CDR3 is TGTGCCAGCAGTTTAGCGATAGCGGGAGGGCGTGAGACCCAGTACTTC.

Ten or more counts support this clonotype. The chain recombines TRBV6-2 or TRBV6-3 with TRBJ1-1; tentative D call: TRBD1 (5 bases). Germline-derived CDR1 and CDR2 are MNHEY and SVGEGT. The germline V and J ends were trimmed by 0 bases and 1 base, with 6 bases remaining between them. This CDR3 spans 14 amino acids. In DNA, the CDR3 is TGTGCCAGCAGTTACTCGGGGCGGAACACTGAAGCTTTCTTT. This translates into CASSYSGRNTEAFF.

This clonotype was detected many times. This chain uses TRBV30 with TRBJ2-2; no reliable D call. This CDR3 has 12 residues. V lost 0 bases to trimming and J lost 6 bases, with 5 bases between them. From germline, CDR1 is GTSNPN and CDR2 SVGIG (reference sequence). CDR3 DNA sequence: TGTGCCTGGAGTGTAAGGGCCGGGGAGCTGTTTTTT. Its translation is CAWSVRAGELFF.

This clonotype was observed many times. The V call is TRBV11-2, the J call TRBJ2-7; D unresolved. V was shortened by 2 bases and J by 4 bases, with 12 bases between the two germline ends. The CDR3 totals 14 residues. The germline V gene has CDR1 SGHAT and CDR2 FQNNGV. CDR3 loop: CASSLIGLTYEQYF. CDR3 DNA sequence: TGTGCCAGCAGCTTAATAGGGCTCACTTACGAGCAGTACTTC.

This clonotype was seen repeatedly, ten times or more. This CDR3 reads CASSFLGDLSGAFF. The CDR3 nucleotides are TGTGCCAGCAGTTTCCTCGGGGATCTCTCCGGAGCTTTCTTT. The V gene is TRBV12-3 or TRBV12-4, the J gene TRBJ1-1; D unresolved. The CDR3 has 14 amino acids. V was cut by 3 bases and J by 10 bases, with 18 bases left in between.

At least ten counts were recorded for this clonotype. The chain couples TRBV9 to TRBJ1-6, with 9 bases matching TRBD1. The CDR3 spans 15 residues. Unmatched junction bases numbered 9, after V lost 4 bases and J lost 10 bases. Germline CDR1 SGDLS, CDR2 YYNGEE. The CDR3 protein is CASSPPGQGSSPLHF. The CDR3 DNA is TGTGCCAGCAGCCCCCCCGGACAGGGGAGCTCACCCCTCCACTTT.

This clonotype was observed many times. The V and J genes are TRBV15 and TRBJ2-5; D unclear. CDR3 length equals 17 residues. Germline V gives CDR1 LNHNV, CDR2 YYDKDF (reference sequence). Between the trimmed V and J ends, which lost 5 bases and 0 bases, there was a span of 19 bases. The CDR3 nucleotides read TGTGCCACCAGCGGATTAAACAGAGAGGTGTACCAAGAGACCCAGTACTTC. Translated, it gives CATSGLNREVYQETQYF.

This clonotype came up many times. The CDR3 coding sequence is TGCGCCAGCAGCTTCCGGACTAGCGGGAGTTTAGGCACAGATACGCAGTATTTT. Its protein product is CASSFRTSGSLGTDTQYF. The rearrangement joins TRBV5-1 to TRBJ2-3; 13 bases are shared with TRBD2. The junction had 7 bases not matched to a gene; V was cut back by 2 bases and J by 1 base. The CDR3 has 18 amino acids. Germline V gives CDR1 SGHRS, CDR2 YFSETQ. Filled out from reference TRBV5-1 and TRBJ2-3, the complete variable domain reads KAGVTQTPRYLIKTRGQQVTLSCSPISGHRSVSWYQQTPGQGLQFLFEYFSETQRNKGNFPGRFSGRQFSNSRSEMNVSTLELGDSALYLCASSFRTSGSLGTDTQYFGPGTRLTVL.

Ten or more counts support this clonotype. The J gene is TRBJ2-7, the V gene TRBV12-3 or TRBV12-4; 7 bases align to TRBD2. The length of the CDR3 is 13 residues. Trimming cost V 5 bases and J 2 bases; bases outside gene matches: 3. The CDR3 DNA reads TGTGCCAGCAGTCCTAGCGGTACCTACGAGCAGTACTTC. This codes for CASSPSGTYEQYF.

Comment on this clonotype: One end of the junction fails to match germline, which may point to a read error. The rearrangement joins TRBV7-9 to TRBJ2-2; D might be TRBD2 (6 bases). This CDR3 has 15 amino acids. Germline V gene sequence: CDR1 SEHNR, CDR2 FQNEAQ (reference sequence). This CDR3 is CASLRGSANTAELFF. CDR3 DNA sequence: TGTGCCAGCCTCCGGGGGTCAGCCAACACCGCGGAGCTGTTTTTT.

This clonotype was found many times. V is TRBV20-1 and J is TRBJ1-5; D gene unclear. Trimming removed 0 bases at V and 5 bases at J, with 17 bases between. Per germline, CDR1 DFQATT and CDR2 SNEGSKA (reference sequence). The CDR3 sequence is 16 residues long. CDR3 bases: TGCAGTGCTAGAGATGGATGGGCCAAGGTTGATCAGCCCCAGCATTTT. Translating gives CSARDGWAKVDQPQHF.

This clonotype was detected only a few times. The rearrangement joins TRBV19 to TRBJ2-7; D is possibly TRBD2 (5 bases). Germline CDR1 LNHDA, CDR2 SQIVND (reference sequence). This CDR3 comprises 16 residues. V lost 5 bases and J 3 bases, leaving 20 bases between the germline ends. The CDR3 DNA is TGTGCCAGTAGTGCCCTCCGTGGAGGAGGCGGCTACGAGCAGTACTTC. Its protein product is CASSALRGGGGYEQYF.

This clonotype was observed many times. The chain couples TRBV4-3 to TRBJ2-2, with TRBD1 matching over 11 bases. V lost 6 bases to trimming and J lost 5 bases; unmatched junction nucleotides: 8. The CDR3 sequence is 16 residues long. Germline V gene lookup returns CDR1 LGHNA and CDR2 YSLEER. The CDR3 nucleotides read TGCGCCAGCAGGCCCGGACAGGGGGCAACGACCGGGGAGCTGTTTTTT. Protein sequence: CASRPGQGATTGELFF.

This chain links TRBV12-3 or TRBV12-4 with TRBJ2-2; 7 bases match TRBD1. The CDR3 loop spans 14 amino acids. The ends lost 5 bases at V and 3 bases at J; junction bases unmatched: 3. CDR3 residues: CASSRDSYTGELFF. DNA for the CDR3: TGTGCCAGCAGTAGGGACAGCTACACCGGGGAGCTGTTTTTT.

There are many counts of this clonotype. This chain uses TRBV10-3 with TRBJ1-1; tentative D call: TRBD1 (5 bases). Germline V gene data show CDR1 as ENHRY and CDR2 as SYGVKD. V was pared by 0 bases and J by 4 bases, with 12 bases between. The CDR3 spans 15 residues. The CDR3: CAISESTGWSTEAFF. The CDR3, as DNA: TGTGCCATCAGTGAGTCCACAGGTTGGAGCACTGAAGCTTTCTTT.

As regards this clonotype: A much larger clone differs by one base, so this may be a read error. The rearrangement uses TRBV19 and TRBJ2-7; 7 positions agree with TRBD1. Germline CDR1 LNHDA, CDR2 SQIVND (reference sequence). This CDR3 spans 14 amino acids. V was clipped by 5 bases and J by 2 bases; unmatched bases: 6. The CDR3 loop is CASSAAGGTYEQYF. The CDR3 nucleotides are TGTGCCAGTAGTGCGGCAGGGGGAACCTACGAGCAGTACTTC.

Concerning this clonotype itself: This likely traces to a read error, being one base from a far larger clone. CDR3 in DNA: TGTGCCAGCATCCGGGCCAATGAGCAGTTCTTC. This gives the protein CASIRANEQFF. The genes are TRBV5-6 and TRBJ2-1; D gene unclear. Trimming left V 6 bases short and J 6 bases short, with 7 bases between. This CDR3 has 11 amino acids. In germline, CDR1 is SGHDT, CDR2 YYEEEE.

This clonotype was counted at least ten times. This chain uses TRBV9 with TRBJ2-1, with D perhaps TRBD2 (6 bases). The CDR3 has 16 amino acids. Germline V gene data show CDR1 as SGDLS and CDR2 as YYNGEE. V was cut by 0 bases and J by 5 bases, with 15 bases left in between. DNA for the CDR3: TGTGCCAGCAGCGTAGCTGGGGGGAGTTCCCACAATGAGCAGTTCTTC. Translation: CASSVAGGSSHNEQFF.

This clonotype was counted only a few times. The chain combines TRBV7-6 with TRBJ2-7; 8 bases are shared with TRBD1. Unmatched junction bases numbered 7, after V lost 5 bases and J lost 4 bases. Germline CDR1 SGHVS, CDR2 FNYEAQ. This CDR3 spans 14 amino acids. CDR3 DNA sequence: TGTGCCAGCAGCCCGACAGGGGCCGCGTACGAGCAGTACTTC. The encoded protein is CASSPTGAAYEQYF.